A selection of T cell receptor beta chains follows, all from one sample in a study of low-dose radiotherapy and immunotherapy resistance in tumors. TCRdb recomputed calls from the reads with MiXCR, one row per CDR3 protein. The data hold 64,000 or so distinct CDR3 sequences, with 26% observed a single time. The sequenced sample was PBMCs, obtained before treatment. The receptors were gathered from a male donor with rectosigmoid adenocarcinoma. Each CDR3 is given with its conserved first and last residue. A D gene is named only where the DNA matches it firmly. Size tells how often a clone was seen (once, few, many) or the class of an expanded clone, and some rows leave it out.

j_call d_call clone_size cdr3_length v_call cdr3_nt cdr3_aa
TRBJ2-3 NA many 14 TRBV6-2/TRBV6-3 TGTGCCAGCAGGGGGAAGGGAAGCACAGATACGCAGTATTTT CASRGKGSTDTQYF
TRBJ2-7 TRBD2 NA 13 TRBV2 TGTGCCCACCGGGGCGGGAGCTCCTACGAGCAGTACTTC CAHRGGSSYEQYF
TRBJ1-6 NA many 17 TRBV4-3 TGCGCCAGCAGCCATTCGGTGACAGACCACTATAATTCACCCCTCCACTTT CASSHSVTDHYNSPLHF
TRBJ2-7 TRBD1 many 16 TRBV11-2 TGTGCCAGCAGCTTAGGGACCGGGACAGGGGAGCGCGAGCAGTACTTC CASSLGTGTGEREQYF
TRBJ2-1 NA many 11 TRBV4-2 TGTGCCAGCGCTGGGGACCATGAGCAGTTCTTC CASAGDHEQFF
TRBJ2-2 NA many 16 TRBV4-1 TGCGCCAGCAGCCAAGGTACGGGGTTAAACACCGGGGAGCTGTTTTTT CASSQGTGLNTGELFF
TRBJ2-3 NA NA 14 TRBV5-1 TGCGCCAGCAGCTTGGAAAAATCCACAGATACGCAGTATTTT CASSLEKSTDTQYF
TRBJ1-6 NA many 15 TRBV7-9 TGTGCCAGCAGCTCGGGAGTTCGTGCGGCTTCACCCCTCCACTTT CASSSGVRAASPLHF
TRBJ2-2 TRBD1 many 18 TRBV23-1 TGCGCCAGCAGTCAATCGAACAGGGGGCTTACGAACACCGGGGAGCTGTTTTTT CASSQSNRGLTNTGELFF
TRBJ1-6 TRBD1 many 15 TRBV19 TGTGCCAGTAGTTCTGGACAGGGGGCAAATTCACCCCTCCACTTT CASSSGQGANSPLHF
TRBJ2-7 TRBD1 many 15 TRBV7-8 TGTGCCAGCAGCTTCCGGGACAGGGTCCTCCACGAGCAGTACTTC CASSFRDRVLHEQYF
TRBJ2-6 NA many 15 TRBV7-9 TGTGCCAGCAGCTCTGTCTTGACTGGGGCCAACGTCCTGACTTTC CASSSVLTGANVLTF
TRBJ2-2 NA NA 12 TRBV5-1 TGCGCCAGCAGCTTGAACCTCGGGGAGCTGTTTTTT CASSLNLGELFF
TRBJ2-7 NA many 16 TRBV4-3 TGCGCCAGCAGCCAAGATCGGGCGGCAGCCTTCTACGAGCAGTACTTC CASSQDRAAAFYEQYF
TRBJ2-6 NA many 15 TRBV7-6 TGTGCCAGCAGCTTAGGGGGGGCTGGGGCCAACGTCCTGACTTTC CASSLGGAGANVLTF
TRBJ2-5 TRBD1 NA 15 TRBV28 TGTGCCAGCAGTTTTCCGGCAGGGGGCATGGAGACCCAGTACTTC CASSFPAGGMETQYF
TRBJ1-2 NA many 13 TRBV5-1 TGCGCCAGCAGCCCGGATGGCAGGGAGGGCTACACCTTC CASSPDGREGYTF
TRBJ2-7 TRBD2 many 15 TRBV27 TGTGCCAGCAGACGGACTAGCGGGTTTACCTACGAGCAGTACTTC CASRRTSGFTYEQYF
TRBJ2-5 TRBD2 many 14 TRBV20-1 TGCAGTGCTAGAGGTGGGCGGGAGTACGAGACCCAGTACTTC CSARGGREYETQYF
TRBJ2-2 NA many 16 TRBV5-1 TGTGCCAGCAGCTCCCCCCGGAGGGCAGACACCGGGGAGCTGTTTTTT CASSSPRRADTGELFF
TRBJ1-2 NA many 13 TRBV29-1 TGCAGCGATGGTGGCAGGTCTCCCGGGGTGGCCACCTTC CSDGGRSPGVATF
TRBJ2-1 TRBD2 many 13 TRBV29-1 TGCAGCGTTGGTGGGGGGGAGAGGACTGAGCAGTTCTTC CSVGGGERTEQFF
TRBJ2-1 NA many 13 TRBV18 TGTGCCAGCTCACCACCCGGTGGGAATGAGCAGTTCTTC CASSPPGGNEQFF
TRBJ2-1 NA NA 15 TRBV5-5 TGTGCCAGCAGCCCGTCGCTCGGACAGCCCAATGAGCAGTTCTTC CASSPSLGQPNEQFF
TRBJ2-1 NA NA 14 TRBV25-1 TGTGCCAGCAGTGAATGGGCACAGAAAAGTGAGCAGTTCTTC CASSEWAQKSEQFF
TRBJ1-4 TRBD1 many 15 TRBV7-2 TGTGCCAGCAGCCCCGGACAGGGGTATGACGAAAAACTGTTTTTT CASSPGQGYDEKLFF
TRBJ1-4 NA few 14 TRBV27 TGTGCCAGCAATCTACCGGACACGGACGAAAAACTGTTTTTT CASNLPDTDEKLFF
TRBJ2-7 NA many 17 TRBV23-1 TGCGCCAGCAGTCAATCTGATTATCGGGGAGGGGGCTACGAGCAGTACTTC CASSQSDYRGGGYEQYF
TRBJ1-5 NA few 13 TRBV30 TGTGCCGCAAAAGGACAGCTCAATCAGCCCCAGCATTTT CAAKGQLNQPQHF
TRBJ2-1 NA many 14 TRBV20-1 TGCAGTGCTAGATACTATACAGGGTCCAATGAGCAGTTCTTC CSARYYTGSNEQFF
TRBJ2-3 TRBD1 many 14 TRBV7-2 TGTGCCAGCGCGCGGGACAGGGGACCAGATACGCAGTATTTT CASARDRGPDTQYF
TRBJ1-2 NA many 15 TRBV9 TGTGCCAGCAGCGTAGGTTTCTTGGCAACCTATGGCTACACCTTC CASSVGFLATYGYTF
TRBJ2-1 NA many 20 TRBV6-1 TGTGCCAGCAGTGGTTATCCTACCGGGGTTCAGGGGCAATCCTACAATGAGCAGTTCTTC CASSGYPTGVQGQSYNEQFF
TRBJ2-7 TRBD2 many 18 TRBV5-6 TGTGCCAGCAGCTCTCGAGGGACTAGCGGGAGTAGGACCTACGAGCAGTACTTC CASSSRGTSGSRTYEQYF
TRBJ2-7 TRBD1 NA 15 TRBV28 TGTGCCAGCAGTTTACAACCCAGGGGGCTCGGTGAGCAGTACTTC CASSLQPRGLGEQYF
TRBJ1-5 TRBD1 many 13 TRBV20-1 TGCAGTGGAGGGACAGGGCCCAATCAGCCCCAGCATTTT CSGGTGPNQPQHF
TRBJ2-7 TRBD1 many 13 TRBV19 TGTGCCAGTAGACAGGGGGCGGTTGGCGAGCAGTACTTC CASRQGAVGEQYF
TRBJ2-1 NA many 13 TRBV7-8 TGTGCCAGCAGCTCCTGGTATAACAATGAGCAGTTCTTC CASSSWYNNEQFF
TRBJ2-3 TRBD1 many 15 TRBV28 TGTGCCAGCAGTTTAAGGGACAGGGCTACAGATACGCAGTATTTT CASSLRDRATDTQYF
TRBJ2-7 NA many 16 TRBV7-2 TGTGCCAGCAGCTTTAATGTCGGCGGCCCTACCTACGAGCAGTACTTC CASSFNVGGPTYEQYF
TRBJ2-1 TRBD1 NA 11 TRBV28 TGTGCCAGCAGGCGGGACAGGGGGCAGTTCTTC CASRRDRGQFF
TRBJ2-7 NA many 16 TRBV4-3 TGCGCCAGCAGCCGAGGAACTCCCCTCGGCACCTACGAGCAGTACTTC CASSRGTPLGTYEQYF
TRBJ2-7 TRBD2 many 13 TRBV29-1 TGCAGCGTTGAAAAGCGGGATTCCTACGAGCAGTACTTC CSVEKRDSYEQYF
TRBJ2-3 TRBD2 many 16 TRBV27 TGTGCCAGCCGGGGCCTTGGCGGGGGGGCGAGAGATACGCAGTATTTT CASRGLGGGARDTQYF
TRBJ2-5 NA many 12 TRBV29-1 TGCAGCGTCAGTAGGAGGGAAGAGACCCAGTACTTC CSVSRREETQYF
TRBJ2-1 NA NA 16 TRBV29-1 TGCAGCGTCGGATACGGGACTCTCAGCTCCTACAATGAGCAGTTCTTC CSVGYGTLSSYNEQFF
TRBJ1-2 TRBD1 many 14 TRBV11-1 TGTGCCAGCAGCCCCGGACAGGGGACGGGGGGCTACACCTTC CASSPGQGTGGYTF
TRBJ2-5 TRBD1 NA 14 TRBV7-3 TGTGCCAGCAGCCCAGACAGGGTTCGGGAGACCCAGTACTTC CASSPDRVRETQYF
TRBJ2-2 NA NA 12 TRBV12-3/TRBV12-4 TGTGCCAGCAATTCCCCCACCGGGGAGCTGTTTTTT CASNSPTGELFF
TRBJ2-5 TRBD2 many 15 TRBV5-1 TGCGCCAGCAGCTTGCAATCAGCGGGGGATGAGACCCAGTACTTC CASSLQSAGDETQYF
TRBJ2-3 TRBD2 NA 16 TRBV28 TGTGCCAGCAGTTCACCTGCTAGCGGGAGAATCTCCACGCAGTATTTT CASSSPASGRISTQYF
TRBJ1-1 NA NA 14 TRBV12-3/TRBV12-4 TGTGCCACGACCAAGGAAGGGGTAAACACTGAAGCTTTCTTT CATTKEGVNTEAFF
TRBJ2-7 TRBD1 many 15 TRBV5-3 TGTGCCAGCAGCCAACGGGGACAGGGGGGCTGGGAGCAGTACTTC CASSQRGQGGWEQYF
TRBJ1-5 TRBD1 many 15 TRBV28 TGTGCCAGCTCCGGGGACAGTACGAGCAATCAGCCCCAGCATTTT CASSGDSTSNQPQHF